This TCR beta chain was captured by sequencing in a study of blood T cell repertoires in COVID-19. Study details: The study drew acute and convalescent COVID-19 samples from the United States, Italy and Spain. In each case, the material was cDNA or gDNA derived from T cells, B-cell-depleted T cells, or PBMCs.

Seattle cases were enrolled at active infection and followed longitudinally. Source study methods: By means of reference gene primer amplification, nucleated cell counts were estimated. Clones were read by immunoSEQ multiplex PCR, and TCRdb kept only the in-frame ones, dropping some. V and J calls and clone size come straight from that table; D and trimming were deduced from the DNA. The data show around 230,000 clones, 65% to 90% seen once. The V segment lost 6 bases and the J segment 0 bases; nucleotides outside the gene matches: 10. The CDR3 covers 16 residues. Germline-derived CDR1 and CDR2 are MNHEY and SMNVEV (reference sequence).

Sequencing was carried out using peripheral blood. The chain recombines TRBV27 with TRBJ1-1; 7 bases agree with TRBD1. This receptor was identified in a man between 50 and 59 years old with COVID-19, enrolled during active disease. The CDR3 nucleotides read TGTGCCAGCAGGCCCGGGACAGCGACGGTGAACACTGAAGCTTTCTTT. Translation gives CASRPGTATVNTEAFF.